The 12 T cell receptor beta chains below were found in one sample sequenced in a study of control samples from healthy donors and cancer patients (dated by TCRdb to 2020 to 2021). The library came from the immunoSEQ multiplex PCR assay. This immuneACCESS table, as held by TCRdb, lists in-frame sequences with V and J called but not all clones. Of the missing ones, under half trace to an unresolved V gene in checked studies; the others have no known cause. For this sample the table gives about 59,000 clones, of which 92% were detected only once. The ten largest clones take up roughly 1.5% of the sample. The sample taken for sequencing was PBMCs. These TCRs come from a man aged 40-49 years with colorectal cancer.

The V and J genes are TRBV27 and TRBJ2-5, with TRBD1 matching 7 bases. CDR1 MNHEY and CDR2 SMNVEV come from the germline V gene (reference sequence). This CDR3 has 16 amino acids. With V trimmed by 6 bases and J by 2 bases, 12 bases remained unmatched. CDR3 coding DNA: TGTGCCAGCAGAAAAGGGGGCCGGGACCCACAAGAGACCCAGTACTTC. Translation gives CASRKGGRDPQETQYF.

A single count supports this clone. The CDR3 region has the DNA TGCAGCGTTGAACTAGGATTCTCTGGAAACACCATATATTTT. As protein: CSVELGFSGNTIYF. The rearrangement uses TRBV29-1 and TRBJ1-3; no definite D call. CDR3 length: 14 residues. Trimming shortened V by 2 bases and J by 0 bases, and 8 bases separated the two germline ends. Germline V CDR1 and CDR2: SQVTM, ANQGSEA.

V usage is TRBV7-2 and J usage is TRBJ1-1; D gene ambiguous. Germline lookup yields CDR1 SGHTA and CDR2 FQGNSA. The CDR3 covers 13 residues. Trimming cost V 2 bases and J 0 bases, with 4 bases left between them. CDR3 sequence: CASSLQMNTEAFF. CDR3 DNA: TGTGCCAGCAGCTTACAGATGAACACTGAAGCTTTCTTT. Using reference TRBV7-2 and TRBJ1-1 for the parts outside the CDR3, the full variable domain is GAGVSQSPSNKVTEKGKDVELRCDPISGHTALYWYRQSLGQGLEFLIYFQGNSAPDKSGLPSDRFSAERTGGSVSTLTIQRTQQEDSAVYLCASSLQMNTEAFFGQGTRLTVV.

V and J are TRBV19 and TRBJ1-2; the D is unclear. V lost 1 base, J lost 6 bases, and 6 bases lay in between. The germline CDR1 and CDR2 sequences are LNHDA and SQIVND (reference sequence). CDR3 size: 12 residues. CDR3 sequence reads: CASSIALDGYTF. For the CDR3, the DNA is TGTGCCAGTAGTATAGCTCTTGATGGCTACACCTTC. Filled out from reference TRBV19 and TRBJ1-2, the complete variable domain reads DGGITQSPKYLFRKEGQNVTLSCEQNLNHDAMYWYRQDPGQGLRLIYYSQIVNDFQKGDIAEGYSVSREKKESFPLTVTSAQKNPTAFYLCASSIALDGYTFGSGTRLTVV.

This rearrangement joins TRBV29-1 to TRBJ2-2; D may be TRBD1 (6 bases). The CDR3 contains 15 residues. The germline V gene encodes CDR1 SQVTM and CDR2 ANQGSEA. With 6 bases removed from V and 1 base from J, the gap between germline ends came to 15 bases. The CDR3 region is CSVSPGHLNTGELFF. CDR3 nucleotide sequence: TGCAGCGTGTCTCCGGGACACCTGAACACCGGGGAGCTGTTTTTT.

The V gene is TRBV2, the J gene TRBJ2-7; the D gene is possibly TRBD2 (10 bases). Trimming took 4 bases from V and 3 from J, leaving 25 bases between them. CDR1 SNHLY and CDR2 FYNNEI come from the germline V gene. This CDR3 region has 18 residues. The CDR3 reads CASSATGGAAGGLYEQYF. DNA of the CDR3: TGTGCCAGCAGTGCCACAGGGGGCGCAGCGGGGGGGCTCTACGAGCAGTACTTC.

The chain joins TRBV3-1 (or the pseudogene TRBV3-2) to TRBJ1-2, with D unclear. CDR1 LGHDT and CDR2 YNNKEL come from the germline V gene (reference sequence). The CDR3 sequence is 11 residues long. V lost 4 bases and J 8 bases, leaving 8 bases between the germline ends. CDR3 loop: CASSPGWGYTF. DNA of the CDR3: TGTGCCAGCAGCCCGGGCTGGGGCTACACCTTC.

This chain uses TRBV9 with TRBJ1-3; D is ambiguous. Trimming shortened V by 0 bases and J by 3 bases, and 10 bases separated the two germline ends. CDR1 is SGDLS and CDR2 is YYNGEE in the germline V gene. The CDR3 totals 15 residues. This CDR3 is CASSVATGSGNTIYF. The CDR3 DNA follows: TGTGCCAGCAGCGTAGCTACGGGGAGTGGAAACACCATATATTTT.

This sequence joins TRBV7-2 and TRBJ2-7; TRBD2 might be the D (5 bases). CDR3 length: 15 amino acids. V lost 4 bases and J lost 3, with 16 bases in between. In germline, CDR1 is SGHTA, CDR2 FQGNSA. The DNA for the CDR3 is TGTGCCAGCAGCTCCCCGGGGAGAGACGGCTACGAGCAGTACTTC. It yields the protein CASSSPGRDGYEQYF.

The chain carries TRBV12-3 or TRBV12-4 and TRBJ1-2; weak D call: TRBD1 (5 bases). This CDR3 spans 13 amino acids. V gave up 2 bases and J gave up 7 bases, with 11 bases separating them. In DNA form, the CDR3 reads TGTGCCAGCAGTTTAATAAGGGGAGGTGGCTACACCTTC. Translated: CASSLIRGGGYTF.

V and J are TRBV6-2 or TRBV6-3 and TRBJ2-7; D gene unclear. Looked up from germline, CDR1 is MNHEY and CDR2 is SVGEGT. V lost 2 bases, J lost 6 bases, and 17 bases lay in between. This CDR3 spans 15 amino acids. The CDR3, as DNA: TGTGCCAGCAGTTACGTTAGACAAGACTCGGTCGAGCAGTACTTC. It encodes CASSYVRQDSVEQYF.

This clone was seen once. The J gene is TRBJ2-5, the V gene TRBV9, with TRBD2 identical over 8 bases. CDR3 length equals 15 residues. The V and J ends lost 0 bases and 6 bases, in that order; junction bases with no gene match: 7. The germline gives CDR1 SGDLS, CDR2 YYNGEE. CDR3 in DNA: TGTGCCAGCAGCGTAGGGTCCGGGGGGGAACAGACCCAGTACTTC. Translated, it gives CASSVGSGGEQTQYF.